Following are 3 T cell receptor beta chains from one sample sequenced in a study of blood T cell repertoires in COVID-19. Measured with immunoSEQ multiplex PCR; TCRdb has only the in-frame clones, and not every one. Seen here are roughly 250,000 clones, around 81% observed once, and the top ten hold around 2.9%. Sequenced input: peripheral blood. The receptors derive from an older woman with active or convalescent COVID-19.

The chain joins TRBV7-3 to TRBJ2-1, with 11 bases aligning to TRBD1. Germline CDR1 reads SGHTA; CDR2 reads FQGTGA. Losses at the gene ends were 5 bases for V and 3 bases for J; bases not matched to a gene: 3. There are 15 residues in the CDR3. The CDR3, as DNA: TGTGCCAGCAGCCGGGACAGGGGGGACTACAATGAGCAGTTCTTC. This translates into CASSRDRGDYNEQFF.

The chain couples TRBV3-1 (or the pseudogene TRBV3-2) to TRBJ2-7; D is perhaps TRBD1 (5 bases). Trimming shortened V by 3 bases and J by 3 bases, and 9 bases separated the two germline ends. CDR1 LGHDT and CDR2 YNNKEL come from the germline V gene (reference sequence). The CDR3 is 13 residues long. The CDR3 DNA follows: TGTGCCAGCAGCCACCTCGACAGCTACGAGCAGTACTTC. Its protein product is CASSHLDSYEQYF.

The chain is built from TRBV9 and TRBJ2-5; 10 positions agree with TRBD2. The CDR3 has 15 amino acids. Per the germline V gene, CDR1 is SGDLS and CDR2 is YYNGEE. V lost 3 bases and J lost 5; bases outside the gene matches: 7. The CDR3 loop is CASSERGGGWETQYF. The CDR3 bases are TGTGCCAGCAGCGAGCGGGGGGGCGGTTGGGAGACCCAGTACTTC.